The 23 T cell receptor beta chains presented below share a single source sample, sequenced in a study of response to subunit inactivated influenza vaccine. One entry per CDR3 protein, called by TCRdb with MiXCR from the RT-PCR reads. The table shows roughly 500,000 distinct CDR3 sequences, with 16% occurring only once. The material was CD4+ T cells sorted from PBMCs, obtained less than 25 months after vaccination. These receptors came from a man between 50 and 69 years old who received an inactivated influenza vaccine.

The CDR3 region is CASSQASGDNEQFF. CDR3 sequence (DNA): TGTGCCAGCAGCCAAGCTAGCGGAGACAATGAGCAGTTCTTC. V is TRBV3-1 and J is TRBJ2-1, with 7 bases identical to TRBD2. V trimming: 1 base; J trimming: 5 bases; junction bases outside the gene matches: 2. The length of the CDR3 is 14 residues. The germline gives CDR1 LGHDT, CDR2 YNNKEL (reference sequence).

The chain couples TRBV2 to TRBJ1-6; possibly TRBD1 for D (5 bases). This CDR3 is 15 amino acids long. CDR1 is SNHLY and CDR2 is FYNNEI in the germline V gene. V lost 6 bases and J 14 bases, leaving 23 bases between the germline ends. Here the CDR3 DNA reads TGTGCCAGCAGCCGAGACCGACCCGAAAGGGACGCCCTCCACTTT. Encoded protein: CASSRDRPERDALHF.

The chain has TRBV18 and TRBJ2-5, with 8 bases identical to TRBD2. The CDR3 runs to 14 residues. CDR1 and CDR2 (germline): KGHSH, LQKENI. The V gene end was trimmed by 3 bases and the J gene end by 4 bases; junction bases not matched to a gene: 4. The CDR3 reads CASSPGGAGETQYF. DNA for the CDR3: TGTGCCAGCTCACCCGGGGGGGCTGGAGAGACCCAGTACTTC.

This clonotype was counted ten times or more. V is TRBV6-5 and J is TRBJ2-3; 11 bases line up with TRBD2. The CDR3 runs 16 residues. V trimming: 5 bases; J trimming: 1 base; junction bases outside the gene matches: 5. Germline V gives CDR1 MNHEY, CDR2 SVGAGI. CDR3 DNA: TGTGCCAGCAGTACCGGACTAGCGGGTGGCACAGATACGCAGTATTTT. As protein: CASSTGLAGGTDTQYF.

This clonotype was observed a few times. The rearrangement joins TRBV9 to TRBJ2-2; TRBD2 matches at 7 bases. The V and J ends lost 0 bases and 3 bases, in that order; junction bases with no gene match: 2. This CDR3 is built from 15 residues. The germline CDR1 and CDR2 sequences are SGDLS and YYNGEE. The CDR3 loop is CASSVATSDTGELFF. In DNA form, the CDR3 reads TGTGCCAGCAGCGTAGCCACTAGCGACACCGGGGAGCTGTTTTTT. Full variable domain (remainder filled in from reference TRBV9 and TRBJ2-2): DSGVTQTPKHLITATGQRVTLRCSPRSGDLSVYWYQQSLDQGLQFLIQYYNGEERAKGNILERFSAQQFPDLHSELNLSSLELGDSALYFCASSVATSDTGELFFGEGSRLTVL.

This clonotype was counted ten times or more. The V and J genes are TRBV5-5 and TRBJ1-5; no clear D gene. Between the trimmed V and J ends, which lost 0 bases and 1 base, there was a span of 5 bases. Germline loops: CDR1 SGHKS, CDR2 YYEKEE (reference sequence). The CDR3 is 14 amino acids. The CDR3 nucleotides are TGTGCCAGCAGCTTGGAACAAAGCAATCAGCCCCAGCATTTT. Its protein is CASSLEQSNQPQHF.

In its sample, this clonotype was seen a few times. Here the CDR3 reads CASSSPGLAGPTDTQYF. CDR3 bases: TGTGCCAGCAGCTCCCCGGGACTAGCGGGACCCACAGATACGCAGTATTTT. The chain is built from TRBV5-6 and TRBJ2-3; 13 bases are shared with TRBD2. The CDR3 extends over 17 amino acids. The V and J ends lost 3 bases and 2 bases, in that order; junction bases with no gene match: 6. Germline CDR1 is SGHDT and CDR2 is YYEEEE.

This clonotype has only a few counts. The rearrangement uses TRBV7-2 and TRBJ2-5; 9 bases agree with TRBD1. The ends lost 8 bases at V and 6 bases at J; junction bases unmatched: 10. The CDR3 runs 14 residues. Looked up from germline, CDR1 is SGHTA and CDR2 is FQGNSA. The CDR3 bases are TGTGCCAGCGGCCTGGGACAGGGCGAGCAGACCCAGTACTTC. As protein: CASGLGQGEQTQYF.

As regards this clonotype: An end of the junction does not agree with germline; a read error may underlie this. The J gene is TRBJ2-1, the V gene TRBV12-3 or TRBV12-4; D is perhaps TRBD2 (6 bases). The CDR3 sequence is 14 residues long. The CDR3 DNA reads TGTGCCAGCAGTTTCGGGGGTTCCTACAGTGAGCAGTTCTTC. Residues: CASSFGGSYSEQFF.

Only a few counts were recorded for this clonotype. The V and J genes are TRBV20-1 and TRBJ1-3, with 8 bases aligning to TRBD1. Germline V gene lookup returns CDR1 DFQATT and CDR2 SNEGSKA (reference sequence). The CDR3 loop spans 15 amino acids. J gave up 3 bases and V 5 bases, and 9 bases lay outside the gene matches. For the CDR3, the DNA is TGCAGTGCTCAGGGGGCGGGACTGATTGGAAACACCATATATTTT. Residues: CSAQGAGLIGNTIYF.

There are a few counts of this clonotype. The rearrangement joins TRBV13 to TRBJ2-1; tentative D call: TRBD2 (5 bases). V lost 2 bases and J 8 bases, leaving 25 bases between the germline ends. In germline, CDR1 is PRHDT, CDR2 FYEKMQ (reference sequence). CDR3 length: 18 residues. CDR3 sequence reads: CASSLTTGRDAPGDEQFF. The CDR3 coding sequence is TGTGCCAGCAGCTTAACAACGGGCAGAGACGCTCCCGGGGATGAGCAGTTCTTC.

This clonotype was counted at least ten times. The CDR3 sequence: CASSTGAATEAFF. CDR3 sequence (DNA): TGTGCCAGCAGTACAGGGGCGGCCACTGAAGCTTTCTTT. The J gene is TRBJ1-1, the V gene TRBV12-3 or TRBV12-4; TRBD1 matches 7 bases. This CDR3 has 13 amino acids. V gave up 5 bases and J gave up 4 bases; unmatched junction bases: 4.

The rearrangement links TRBV7-9 to TRBJ2-6; D ambiguous. This CDR3 is 16 amino acids long. In germline, CDR1 is SEHNR, CDR2 FQNEAQ (reference sequence). V was shortened by 4 bases and J by 6 bases, with 16 bases between the two germline ends. The CDR3 bases are TGTGCCAGCAGCTCCGTCGCCCCTATACAGGCCAACGTCCTGACTTTC. As protein: CASSSVAPIQANVLTF.

The chain employs TRBV6-1 and TRBJ1-5; D might be TRBD1 (5 bases). The CDR3 consists of 14 residues. Trimming left V 7 bases short and J 0 bases short, with 10 bases between. Germline CDR1 is MNHNS and CDR2 is SASEGT. CDR3 in amino acids: CASNRGSSNQPQHF. The DNA for the CDR3 is TGTGCCAGCAATAGGGGAAGTAGCAATCAGCCCCAGCATTTT.

This clonotype was counted at least ten times. CDR3 residues: CSVRGLSTDTQYF. The CDR3 DNA is TGCAGCGTCCGGGGGTTGAGCACAGATACGCAGTATTTT. J is TRBJ2-3 and V is TRBV29-1; tentative D call: TRBD2 (6 bases). The germline V gene encodes CDR1 SQVTM and CDR2 ANQGSEA. V was pared by 6 bases and J by 0 bases, with 10 bases between. The CDR3 runs 13 residues.

This clonotype was counted at least ten times. The chain employs TRBV6-2 or TRBV6-3 and TRBJ2-1; possible D gene TRBD2, 6 bases. Trimming stripped 5 bases from V and 1 base from J, with 12 bases between. CDR3 length: 15 residues. Germline lookup yields CDR1 MNHEY and CDR2 SVGEGT. The CDR3 loop is CASSPTGSSYNEQFF. The CDR3, as DNA: TGTGCCAGCAGTCCCACCGGGAGTTCCTACAATGAGCAGTTCTTC.

The table lists this clonotype with a few counts. The chain recombines TRBV10-3 with TRBJ1-1; TRBD1 is a possible D gene (5 bases). V gave up 3 bases and J gave up 1 base, with 9 bases separating them. Germline CDR1 ENHRY, CDR2 SYGVKD. CDR3 length: 14 amino acids. The CDR3 DNA follows: TGTGCCATCAGTGAAACCACAGGGAACACTGAAGCTTTCTTT. Translating gives CAISETTGNTEAFF.

This clonotype has more than one count but fewer than ten. The J gene is TRBJ2-3, the V gene TRBV28; no definite D call. The CDR3 is 17 amino acids. Germline lookup yields CDR1 MDHEN and CDR2 SYDVKM. Trimming removed 2 bases from V and 2 bases from J, with 17 bases in between. The CDR3 spells CASSLSWTDPPTDTQYF. Here the CDR3 DNA reads TGTGCCAGCAGTTTAAGTTGGACGGATCCCCCCACAGATACGCAGTATTTT.

The chain carries TRBV20-1 and TRBJ2-5, with D maybe TRBD2 (6 bases). The CDR3 has 15 residues. The V and J ends lost 3 bases and 1 base respectively, with 15 bases between them. Germline V lookup: CDR1 DFQATT, CDR2 SNEGSKA (reference sequence). In DNA, the CDR3 is TGCAGTGCTAGGGCCCTTGGGGACTTCCAAGAGACCCAGTACTTC. Amino acid sequence: CSARALGDFQETQYF.

CDR3 loop: CASSQVGTSGLAKNIQYF. The DNA of the CDR3 is TGTGCCAGCAGCCAAGTTGGGACTAGCGGACTAGCCAAAAACATTCAGTACTTC. The chain employs TRBV4-2 and TRBJ2-4, with 11 bases that match TRBD2. Germline CDR1 reads LGHNA; CDR2 reads YNFKEQ. The CDR3 has 18 amino acids. Trimming took 1 base from V and 0 from J; bases not matched to a gene: 5.

This clonotype was detected a few times. The chain combines TRBV3-1 with TRBJ2-3, with D unclear. V shed 1 base and J shed 6 bases, with 8 bases lying between them. This CDR3 region has 13 residues. Germline CDR1 and CDR2: LGHDT and YNNKEL (reference sequence). The CDR3 DNA reads as TGTGCCAGCAGCCAAGCCCTCCTTGATACGCAGTATTTT. Its protein is CASSQALLDTQYF.

This clonotype came up a few times. The V gene is TRBV10-3, the J gene TRBJ2-7, with TRBD1 matching over 7 bases. CDR1 ENHRY and CDR2 SYGVKD come from the germline V gene. The ends lost 0 bases at V and 9 bases at J; junction bases unmatched: 8. The CDR3 runs to 14 residues. CDR3 bases: TGTGCCATCAGTGAGTCCCTAGACAGGGTGGTGCAGTACTTC. This codes for CAISESLDRVVQYF.

In nucleotides, the CDR3 is TGTGCCAGCTCACCACCCGGGCGCACCGGGGAGCTGTTTTTT. Protein product: CASSPPGRTGELFF. This chain links TRBV18 with TRBJ2-2; D not resolved. CDR3 length: 14 amino acids. CDR1 is KGHSH, CDR2 LQKENI, per germline. V gave up 0 bases and J gave up 4 bases, with 6 bases separating them.